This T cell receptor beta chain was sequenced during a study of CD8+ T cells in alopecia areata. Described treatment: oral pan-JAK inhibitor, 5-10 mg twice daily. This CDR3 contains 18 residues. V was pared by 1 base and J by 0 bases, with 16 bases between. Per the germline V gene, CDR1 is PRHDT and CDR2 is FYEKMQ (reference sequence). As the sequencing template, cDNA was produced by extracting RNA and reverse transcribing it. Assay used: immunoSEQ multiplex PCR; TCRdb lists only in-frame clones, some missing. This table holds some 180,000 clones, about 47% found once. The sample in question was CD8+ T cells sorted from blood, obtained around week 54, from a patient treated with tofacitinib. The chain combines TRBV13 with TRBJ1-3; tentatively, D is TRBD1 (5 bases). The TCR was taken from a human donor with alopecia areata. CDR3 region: CASSLATASPFSGNTIYF. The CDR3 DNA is TGTGCCAGCAGCTTAGCGACAGCCTCTCCATTCTCTGGAAACACCATATATTTT.